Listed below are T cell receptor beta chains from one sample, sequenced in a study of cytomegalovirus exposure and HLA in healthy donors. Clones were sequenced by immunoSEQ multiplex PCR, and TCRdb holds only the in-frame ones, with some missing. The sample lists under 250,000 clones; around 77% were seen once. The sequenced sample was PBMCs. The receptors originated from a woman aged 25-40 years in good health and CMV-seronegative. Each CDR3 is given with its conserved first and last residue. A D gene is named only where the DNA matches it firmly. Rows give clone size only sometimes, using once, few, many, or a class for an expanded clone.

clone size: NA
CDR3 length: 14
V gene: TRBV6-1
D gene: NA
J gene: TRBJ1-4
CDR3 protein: CASSRQVDNEKLFF
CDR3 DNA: TGTGCCAGCAGCCGACAGGTTGATAATGAAAAACTGTTTTTT

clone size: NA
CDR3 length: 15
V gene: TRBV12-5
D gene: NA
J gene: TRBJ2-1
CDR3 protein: CASGSTAPGEWEQFF
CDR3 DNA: TGTGCTAGTGGTAGCACCGCTCCAGGGGAATGGGAGCAGTTCTTC

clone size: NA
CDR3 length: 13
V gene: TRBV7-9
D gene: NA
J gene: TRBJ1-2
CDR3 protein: CASSSQGKDGYTF
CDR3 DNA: TGTGCCAGCAGCTCTCAGGGGAAAGATGGCTACACCTTC

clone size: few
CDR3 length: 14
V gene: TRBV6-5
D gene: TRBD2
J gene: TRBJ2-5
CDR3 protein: CASRSAGAVETQYF
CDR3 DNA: TGTGCCAGCAGATCCGCGGGAGCGGTAGAGACCCAGTACTTC

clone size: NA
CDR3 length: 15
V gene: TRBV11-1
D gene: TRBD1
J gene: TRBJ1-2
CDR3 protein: CASSAEQGTGYGYTF
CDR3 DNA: TGTGCCAGCAGCGCGGAACAGGGGACGGGCTATGGCTACACCTTC

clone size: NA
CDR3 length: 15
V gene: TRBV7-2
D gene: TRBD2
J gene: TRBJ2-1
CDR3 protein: CASRRAGGPYNEQFF
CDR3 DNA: TGTGCCAGCAGAAGAGCGGGGGGCCCCTACAATGAGCAGTTCTTC

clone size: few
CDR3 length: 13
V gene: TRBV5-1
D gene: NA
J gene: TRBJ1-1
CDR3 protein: CASSFTGNTEAFF
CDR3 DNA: TGCGCCAGCAGCTTTACTGGGAACACTGAAGCTTTCTTT

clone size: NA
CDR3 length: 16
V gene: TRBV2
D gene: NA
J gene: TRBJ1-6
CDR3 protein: CASGGSHTSYNSPLHF
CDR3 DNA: TGTGCCAGCGGCGGTTCCCATACTTCCTATAATTCACCCCTCCACTTT

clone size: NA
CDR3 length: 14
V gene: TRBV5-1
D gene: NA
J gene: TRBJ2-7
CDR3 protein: CASSLGVGSYEQYF
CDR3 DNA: TGCGCCAGCAGCTTGGGCGTTGGCTCCTACGAGCAGTACTTC

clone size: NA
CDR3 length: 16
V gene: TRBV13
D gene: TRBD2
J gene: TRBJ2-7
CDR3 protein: CASSLGLASGSDEQYF
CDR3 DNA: TGTGCCAGCAGCTTAGGCTTGGCTAGCGGGAGCGACGAGCAGTACTTC

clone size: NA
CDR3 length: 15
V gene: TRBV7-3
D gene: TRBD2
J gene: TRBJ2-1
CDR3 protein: CASSYGAGAYNEQFF
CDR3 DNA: TGTGCCAGCAGTTATGGAGCGGGGGCCTACAATGAGCAGTTCTTC

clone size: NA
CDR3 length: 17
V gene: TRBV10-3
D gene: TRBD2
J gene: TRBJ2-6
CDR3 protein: CAISGLAGSSGANVLTF
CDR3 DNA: TGTGCCATCAGTGGGCTAGCGGGGAGCTCTGGGGCCAACGTCCTGACTTTC

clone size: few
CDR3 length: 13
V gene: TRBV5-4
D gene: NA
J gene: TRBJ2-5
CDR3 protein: CASSLPSPETQYF
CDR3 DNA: TGTGCCAGCAGCTTGCCTAGCCCAGAGACCCAGTACTTC

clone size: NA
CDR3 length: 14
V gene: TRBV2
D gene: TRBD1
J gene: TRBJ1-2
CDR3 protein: CASSTGGQENGYTF
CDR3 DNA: TGTGCCAGCAGTACGGGGGGACAGGAGAATGGCTACACCTTC

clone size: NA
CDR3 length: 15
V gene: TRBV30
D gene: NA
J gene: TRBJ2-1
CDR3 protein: CAWSPMGYQGNEQFF
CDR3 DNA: TGTGCCTGGAGCCCCATGGGGTATCAGGGGAATGAGCAGTTCTTC

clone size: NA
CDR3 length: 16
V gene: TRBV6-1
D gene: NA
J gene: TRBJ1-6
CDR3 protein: CASSEARTVHNSPLHF
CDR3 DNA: TGTGCCAGCAGTGAAGCCCGGACAGTCCATAATTCACCCCTCCACTTT

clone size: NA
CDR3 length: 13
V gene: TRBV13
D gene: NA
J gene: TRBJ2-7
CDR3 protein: CASSLGGDYEQYF
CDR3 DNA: TGTGCCAGCAGCTTAGGAGGAGACTACGAGCAGTACTTC

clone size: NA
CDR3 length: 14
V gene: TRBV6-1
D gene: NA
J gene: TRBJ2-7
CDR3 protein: CASVPISGSYEQYF
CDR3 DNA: TGTGCCAGCGTTCCTATTTCAGGGTCCTACGAGCAGTACTTC

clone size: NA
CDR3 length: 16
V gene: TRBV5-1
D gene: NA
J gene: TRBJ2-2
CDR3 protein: CASSLETSGVAGELFF
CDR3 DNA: TGCGCCAGCAGCTTGGAAACGTCCGGTGTAGCCGGGGAGCTGTTTTTT

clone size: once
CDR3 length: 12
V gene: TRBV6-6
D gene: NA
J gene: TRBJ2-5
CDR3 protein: CASSSTMLGGYF
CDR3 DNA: TGTGCCAGCAGTTCCACTATGTTGGGAGGGTACTTC

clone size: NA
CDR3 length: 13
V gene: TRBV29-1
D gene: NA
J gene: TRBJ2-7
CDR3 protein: CSVGGKLNYEQYF
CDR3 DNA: TGCAGCGTTGGCGGAAAATTAAACTACGAGCAGTACTTC

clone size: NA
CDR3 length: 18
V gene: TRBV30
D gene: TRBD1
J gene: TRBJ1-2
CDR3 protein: CAWTVGKIGGKSNYGYTF
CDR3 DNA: TGTGCCTGGACGGTTGGGAAAATAGGGGGCAAGTCTAACTATGGCTACACCTTC

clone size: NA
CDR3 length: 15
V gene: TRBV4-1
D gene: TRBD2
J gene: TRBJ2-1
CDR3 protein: CASSPDSGSGNEQFF
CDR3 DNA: TGCGCCAGCAGCCCGGACAGCGGGAGTGGCAATGAGCAGTTCTTC

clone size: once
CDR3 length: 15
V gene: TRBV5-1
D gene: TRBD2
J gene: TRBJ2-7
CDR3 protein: CATSVGGGHLNEQYF
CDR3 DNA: TGCGCCACCTCGGTGGGGGGAGGGCATCTGAACGAGCAGTACTTC

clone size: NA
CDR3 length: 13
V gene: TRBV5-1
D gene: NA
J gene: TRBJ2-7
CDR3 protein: CASSLGTAHEQYF
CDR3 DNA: TGCGCCAGCAGCTTGGGGACAGCCCACGAGCAGTACTTC

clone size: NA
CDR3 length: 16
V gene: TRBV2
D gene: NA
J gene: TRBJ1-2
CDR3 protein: CASSEAGPGSRYGYTF
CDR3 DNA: TGTGCCAGCAGTGAAGCCGGCCCGGGGTCACGCTATGGCTACACCTTC

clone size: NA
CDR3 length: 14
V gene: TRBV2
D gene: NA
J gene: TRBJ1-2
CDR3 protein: CASSPRRGNYGYTF
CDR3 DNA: TGTGCCAGCAGTCCCCGGCGGGGCAACTATGGCTACACCTTC

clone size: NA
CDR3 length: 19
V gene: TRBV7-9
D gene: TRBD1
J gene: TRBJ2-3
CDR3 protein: CASSPGGMWGMPSTDTQYF
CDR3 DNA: TGTGCCAGCAGCCCAGGGGGCATGTGGGGCATGCCTAGCACAGATACGCAGTATTTT

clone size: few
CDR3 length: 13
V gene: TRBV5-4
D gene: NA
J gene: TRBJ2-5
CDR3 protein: CASSTDYLETQYF
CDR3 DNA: TGTGCCAGCAGCACGGACTATCTGGAGACCCAGTACTTC

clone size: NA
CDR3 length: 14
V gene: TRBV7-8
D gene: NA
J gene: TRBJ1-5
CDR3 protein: CASSLVPGNQPQHF
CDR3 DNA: TGTGCCAGCAGCTTAGTCCCGGGGAATCAGCCCCAGCATTTT

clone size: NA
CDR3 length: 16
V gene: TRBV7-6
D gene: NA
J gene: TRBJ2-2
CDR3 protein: CASSLYSSGSTGELFF
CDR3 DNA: TGTGCCAGCAGCTTATATAGTAGCGGAAGCACCGGGGAGCTGTTTTTT

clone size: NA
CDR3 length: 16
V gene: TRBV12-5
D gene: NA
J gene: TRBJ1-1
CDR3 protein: CASGLGRTLEDTEAFF
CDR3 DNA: TGTGCTAGTGGTTTGGGTAGGACTTTGGAGGACACTGAAGCTTTCTTT

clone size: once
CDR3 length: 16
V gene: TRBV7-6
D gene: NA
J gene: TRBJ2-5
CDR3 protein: CASSLAYRQIQETQYF
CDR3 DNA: TGTGCCAGCAGCTTAGCGTACCGACAGATACAAGAGACCCAGTACTTC

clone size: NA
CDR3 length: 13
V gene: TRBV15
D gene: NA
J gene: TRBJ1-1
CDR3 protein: CATASGRNTEAFF
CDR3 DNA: TGTGCCACCGCATCAGGTCGGAACACTGAAGCTTTCTTT

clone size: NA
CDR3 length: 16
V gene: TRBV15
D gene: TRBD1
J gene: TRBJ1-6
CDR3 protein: CATSRDRGVWNSPLHF
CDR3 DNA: TGTGCCACCAGCAGAGACAGGGGGGTCTGGAATTCACCCCTCCACTTT

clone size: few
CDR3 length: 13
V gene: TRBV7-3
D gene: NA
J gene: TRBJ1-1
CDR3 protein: CASSVQGSTEAFF
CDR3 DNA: TGTGCCAGCAGCGTGCAGGGGAGCACTGAAGCTTTCTTT

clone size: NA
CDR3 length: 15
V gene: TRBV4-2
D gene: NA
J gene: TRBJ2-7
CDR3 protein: CASSQVGTLVHEQYF
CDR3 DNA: TGTGCCAGCAGCCAAGTGGGGACATTAGTACACGAGCAGTACTTC

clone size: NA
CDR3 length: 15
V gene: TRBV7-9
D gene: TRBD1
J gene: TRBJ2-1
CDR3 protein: CASSLRDRGYNEQFF
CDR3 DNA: TGTGCCAGCAGCCTTAGGGACAGGGGCTACAATGAGCAGTTCTTC

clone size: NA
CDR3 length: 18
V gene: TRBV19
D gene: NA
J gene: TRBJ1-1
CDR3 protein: CASSPLWGPGRGIKRAFF
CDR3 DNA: TGTGCCAGTAGCCCTTTATGGGGTCCGGGAAGAGGAATTAAGCGGGCTTTCTTT

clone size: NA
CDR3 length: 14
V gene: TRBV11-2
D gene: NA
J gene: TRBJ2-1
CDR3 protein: CASSFSGYLNEQFF
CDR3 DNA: TGTGCCAGCAGCTTCTCCGGGTATTTGAATGAGCAGTTCTTC

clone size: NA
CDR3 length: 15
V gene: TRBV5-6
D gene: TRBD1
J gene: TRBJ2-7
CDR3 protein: CASSLGGTVAYEQYF
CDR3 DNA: TGTGCCAGCAGCTTGGGTGGGACAGTCGCCTACGAGCAGTACTTC

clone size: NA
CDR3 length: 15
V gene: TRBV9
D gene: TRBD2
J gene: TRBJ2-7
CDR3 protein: CASSVGGLATYEQYF
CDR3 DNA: TGTGCCAGCAGCGTAGGCGGACTAGCGACCTACGAGCAGTACTTC

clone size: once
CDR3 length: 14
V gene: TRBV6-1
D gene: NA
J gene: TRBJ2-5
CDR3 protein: CASSPDRPQETQYF
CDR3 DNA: TGTGCCAGCAGTCCGGACAGACCCCAAGAGACCCAGTACTTC

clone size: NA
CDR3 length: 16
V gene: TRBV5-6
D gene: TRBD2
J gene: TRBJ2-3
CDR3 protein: CASSQIQREGLDTQYF
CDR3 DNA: TGTGCCAGCAGCCAGATTCAACGGGAGGGGTTAGATACGCAGTATTTT

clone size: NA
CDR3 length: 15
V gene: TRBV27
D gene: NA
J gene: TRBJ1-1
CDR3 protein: CASSLSSVRPAEAFF
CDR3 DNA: TGTGCCAGCAGTTTAAGTTCGGTCAGGCCCGCTGAAGCTTTCTTT

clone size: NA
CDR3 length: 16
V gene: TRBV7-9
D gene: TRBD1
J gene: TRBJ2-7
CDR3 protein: CASSPWTGASSYEQYF
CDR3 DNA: TGTGCCAGCAGCCCATGGACAGGCGCTAGCTCCTACGAGCAGTACTTC

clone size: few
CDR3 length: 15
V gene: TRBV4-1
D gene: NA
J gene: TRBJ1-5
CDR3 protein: CASGSGEYSNQPQHF
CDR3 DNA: TGCGCCAGCGGGTCCGGGGAATATAGCAATCAGCCCCAGCATTTT

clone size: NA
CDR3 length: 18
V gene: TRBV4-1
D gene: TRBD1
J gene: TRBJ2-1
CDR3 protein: CASSQDYRGRGRYNEQFF
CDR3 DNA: TGCGCCAGCAGCCAAGATTACAGGGGGCGCGGTCGGTACAATGAGCAGTTCTTC

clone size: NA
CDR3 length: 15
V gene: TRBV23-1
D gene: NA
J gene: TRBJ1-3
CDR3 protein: CASSQFRGSGNTIYF
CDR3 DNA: TGCGCCAGCAGTCAATTCCGCGGATCTGGAAACACCATATATTTT

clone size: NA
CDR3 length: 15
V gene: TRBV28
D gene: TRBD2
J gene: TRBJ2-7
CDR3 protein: CASRTALAGGYEQYF
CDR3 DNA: TGTGCCAGCAGAACAGCACTAGCGGGCGGGTACGAGCAGTACTTC

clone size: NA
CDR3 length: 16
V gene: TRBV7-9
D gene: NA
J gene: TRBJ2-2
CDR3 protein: CASSRTPEGNTGELFF
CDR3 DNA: TGTGCCAGCAGCCGGACCCCAGAGGGGAACACCGGGGAGCTGTTTTTT

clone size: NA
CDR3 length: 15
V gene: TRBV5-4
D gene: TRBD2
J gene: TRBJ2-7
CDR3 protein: CATARGLAELYEQYF
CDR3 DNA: TGTGCCACCGCACGAGGACTAGCGGAACTCTACGAGCAGTACTTC